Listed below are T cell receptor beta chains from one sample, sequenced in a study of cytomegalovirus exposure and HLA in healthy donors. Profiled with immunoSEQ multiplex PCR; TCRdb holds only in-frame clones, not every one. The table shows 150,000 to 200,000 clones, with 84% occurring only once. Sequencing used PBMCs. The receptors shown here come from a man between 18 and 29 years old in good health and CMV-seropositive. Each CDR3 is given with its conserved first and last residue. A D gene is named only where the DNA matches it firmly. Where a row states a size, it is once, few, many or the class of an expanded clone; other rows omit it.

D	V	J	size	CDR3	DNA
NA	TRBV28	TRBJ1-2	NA	CASSLSPGNYGYTF	TGTGCCAGCAGTTTGTCCCCGGGAAACTATGGCTACACCTTC
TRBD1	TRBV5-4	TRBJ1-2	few	CASSLTGARGYTF	TGTGCCAGCAGCTTGACAGGGGCCAGAGGCTACACCTTC
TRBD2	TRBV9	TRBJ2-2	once	CASSPSPGTRQGELFF	TGTGCCAGCAGCCCATCCCCCGGGACTAGGCAAGGGGAGCTGTTTTTT
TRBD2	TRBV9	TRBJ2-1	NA	CASSAAGGGDEQFF	TGTGCCAGCAGCGCGGCGGGAGGGGGGGATGAGCAGTTCTTC
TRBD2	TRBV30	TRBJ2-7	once	CAWMAQDRGTSGSPYEQYF	TGTGCCTGGATGGCCCAGGACCGAGGGACTAGCGGGAGCCCCTACGAGCAGTACTTC
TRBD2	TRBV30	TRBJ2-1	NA	CAWKAGDTNEQFF	TGTGCCTGGAAGGCGGGAGACACGAATGAGCAGTTCTTC
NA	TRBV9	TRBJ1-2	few	CASSVLGGVEGYTF	TGTGCCAGCAGCGTATTAGGAGGTGTAGAGGGCTACACCTTC
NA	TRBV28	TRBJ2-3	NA	CASSFAGADTQYF	TGTGCCAGCAGTTTTGCCGGAGCAGATACGCAGTATTTT
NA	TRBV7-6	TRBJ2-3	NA	CASSLRQERSTDTQYF	TGTGCCAGCAGCCTTCGACAAGAAAGGAGCACAGATACGCAGTATTTT
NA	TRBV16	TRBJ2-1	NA	CASSQGAPDQQFF	TGTGCCAGCAGCCAAGGAGCTCCGGATCAGCAGTTCTTC
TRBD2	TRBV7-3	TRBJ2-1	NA	CASSPHASGPYNEQFF	TGTGCCAGCAGCCCCCACGCTAGCGGCCCTTACAATGAGCAGTTCTTC
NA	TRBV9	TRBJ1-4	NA	CASSVAPTGGEKLFF	TGTGCCAGCAGCGTAGCTCCGACAGGAGGCGAAAAACTGTTTTTT
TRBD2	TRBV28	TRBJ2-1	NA	CATISGKGVEQFF	TGTGCCACCATTAGCGGGAAGGGGGTTGAGCAGTTCTTC
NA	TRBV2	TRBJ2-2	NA	CASTTDTGELFF	TGTGCCAGCACTACGGACACCGGGGAGCTGTTTTTT
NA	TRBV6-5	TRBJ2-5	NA	CASSYSQATSFGTQYF	TGTGCCAGCAGTTACTCCCAAGCTACTAGCTTTGGGACCCAGTACTTC
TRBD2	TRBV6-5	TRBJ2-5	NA	CASSLLAFQETQYF	TGTGCCAGCAGTTTACTAGCGTTCCAAGAGACCCAGTACTTC
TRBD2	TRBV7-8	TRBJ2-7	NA	CASSLAGGTYEQYF	TGTGCCAGCAGCCTAGCGGGAGGAACCTACGAGCAGTACTTC
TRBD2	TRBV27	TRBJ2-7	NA	CASSLSLAGGPYEQYF	TGTGCCAGCAGTTTATCCCTAGCGGGAGGGCCCTACGAGCAGTACTTC
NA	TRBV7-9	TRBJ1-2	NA	CASSDRRIYGYTF	TGTGCCAGCAGCGACAGGAGAATTTATGGCTACACCTTC
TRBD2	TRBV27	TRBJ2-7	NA	CASRPYPGLATYEQYF	TGTGCCAGCAGACCCTACCCGGGACTAGCAACCTACGAGCAGTACTTC
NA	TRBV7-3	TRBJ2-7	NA	CASSRDGSEQYF	TGTGCCAGCAGCCGTGACGGGAGCGAGCAGTACTTC
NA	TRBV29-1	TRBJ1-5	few	CSVGAVQGPQHF	TGCAGCGTGGGTGCGGTTCAGGGGCCCCAGCATTTT
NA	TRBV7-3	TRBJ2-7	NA	CASSIGPGEAYEQYF	TGTGCCAGCAGCATTGGACCGGGAGAGGCCTACGAGCAGTACTTC
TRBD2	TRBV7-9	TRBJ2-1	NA	CASSPGLAYNEQFF	TGTGCCAGCAGCCCGGGACTAGCCTACAATGAGCAGTTCTTC
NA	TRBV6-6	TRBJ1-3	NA	CASSYEGVSGNTIYF	TGTGCCAGCAGTTACGAGGGAGTCTCTGGAAACACCATATATTTT
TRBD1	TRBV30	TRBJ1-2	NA	CACYGTGLGYTF	TGTGCCTGCTACGGGACAGGGCTGGGCTACACCTTC
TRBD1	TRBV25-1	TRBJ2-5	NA	CASSEPTGFVETQYF	TGTGCCAGCAGTGAACCGACAGGGTTCGTAGAGACCCAGTACTTC
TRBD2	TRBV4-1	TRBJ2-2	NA	CASSHTTREVPIGGELFF	TGCGCCAGCAGCCATACAACCCGGGAGGTCCCAATTGGCGGGGAGCTGTTTTTT
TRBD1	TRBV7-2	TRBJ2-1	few	CASSSTGDLGRFF	TGTGCCAGCAGCTCGACAGGGGATCTTGGGCGGTTCTTC
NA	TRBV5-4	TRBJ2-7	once	CASSLGPSGASSLYEQYF	TGTGCCAGCAGCTTAGGCCCCTCAGGGGCTAGTTCCTTATACGAGCAGTACTTC
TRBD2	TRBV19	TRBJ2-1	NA	CASSLPSGRATYNEQFF	TGTGCCAGTAGTCTTCCTAGCGGGAGGGCAACCTACAATGAGCAGTTCTTC
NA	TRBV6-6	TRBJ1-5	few	CASTLGVENQPQHF	TGTGCCAGCACCCTCGGCGTGGAGAATCAGCCCCAGCATTTT
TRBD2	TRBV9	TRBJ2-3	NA	CASSVRASGSSTDTQYF	TGTGCCAGCAGCGTCAGGGCTAGCGGTTCTAGCACAGATACGCAGTATTTT
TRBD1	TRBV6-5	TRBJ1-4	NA	CASSYTGTGTNEKLFF	TGTGCCAGCAGTTACACCGGGACAGGCACTAATGAAAAACTGTTTTTT
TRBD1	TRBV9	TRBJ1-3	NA	CASSETGPGNTIYF	TGTGCCAGCAGCGAGACAGGGCCTGGAAACACCATATATTTT
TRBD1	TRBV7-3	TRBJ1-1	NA	CASSSDRGPTEAFF	TGTGCCAGCAGCTCTGACAGGGGGCCCACTGAAGCTTTCTTT
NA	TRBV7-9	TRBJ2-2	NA	CASSPMIGQGNTGELFF	TGTGCCAGCAGCCCAATGATTGGCCAGGGGAACACCGGGGAGCTGTTTTTT
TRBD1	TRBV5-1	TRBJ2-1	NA	CASSWDRIGNEQFF	TGCGCCAGCAGCTGGGACAGGATTGGGAATGAGCAGTTCTTC
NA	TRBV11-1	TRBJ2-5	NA	CASSLGDGVKTQYF	TGTGCCAGCAGCTTAGGCGACGGGGTCAAGACCCAGTACTTC
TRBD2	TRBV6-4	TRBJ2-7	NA	CASSPLGAGGTYEQYF	TGTGCCAGCAGTCCCCTAGGAGCGGGAGGCACCTACGAGCAGTACTTC
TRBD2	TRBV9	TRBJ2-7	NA	CASSHSSGGTYEQYF	TGTGCCAGCAGCCACTCTAGCGGGGGAACCTACGAGCAGTACTTC
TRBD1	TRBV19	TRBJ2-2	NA	CAAKRGPGELFF	TGTGCCGCTAAAAGGGGGCCCGGGGAGCTGTTTTTT
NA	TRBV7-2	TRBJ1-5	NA	CASSLGVEGLGLKPQHF	TGTGCCAGCAGCTTAGGGGTTGAGGGTTTAGGGTTGAAGCCCCAGCATTTT
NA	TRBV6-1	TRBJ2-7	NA	CASRIGGSSYEQYF	TGTGCCAGCCGCATTGGGGGGAGCTCCTACGAGCAGTACTTC
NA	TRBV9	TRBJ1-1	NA	CASSPRTGNTEAFF	TGTGCCAGCAGCCCCCGGACGGGAAACACTGAAGCTTTCTTT
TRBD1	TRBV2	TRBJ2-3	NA	CASSGDRTDTQYF	TGTGCCAGCAGTGGGGACAGGACAGATACGCAGTATTTT
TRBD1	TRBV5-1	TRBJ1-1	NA	CASSFGQARREAFF	TGCGCCAGCAGCTTCGGACAGGCAAGACGTGAAGCTTTCTTT
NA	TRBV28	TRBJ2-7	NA	CASSPPSSREQYF	TGTGCCAGCAGTCCCCCGAGTAGCCGGGAGCAGTACTTC
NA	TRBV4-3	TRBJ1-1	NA	CASSRAGMNTEAFF	TGCGCCAGCAGCCGGGCAGGGATGAACACTGAAGCTTTCTTT
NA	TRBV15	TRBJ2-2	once	CATAGTGNTGELFF	TGTGCCACCGCCGGGACTGGAAACACCGGGGAGCTGTTTTTT
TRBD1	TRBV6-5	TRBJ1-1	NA	CASGQGVTEAFF	TGTGCCAGTGGACAGGGGGTTACTGAAGCTTTCTTT
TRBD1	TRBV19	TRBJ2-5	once	CASSTTGGQETQYF	TGTGCCAGTAGTACGACAGGGGGGCAAGAGACCCAGTACTTC
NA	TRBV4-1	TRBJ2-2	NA	CASSQDLNTGELFF	TGCGCCAGCAGCCAAGACCTGAACACCGGGGAGCTGTTTTTT
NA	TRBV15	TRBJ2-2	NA	CATSRFLRGGGELFF	TGTGCCACCAGCAGGTTTCTCCGGGGTGGCGGGGAGCTGTTTTTT